A selection of T cell receptor beta chains follows, all from one sample in a study of T cell repertoires in cytomegalovirus infection. A single record per CDR3 protein comes from TCRdb applying MiXCR to the reads. The table shows tens of thousands of distinct CDR3 sequences, with 3.5% to 4% occurring only once. Sequences were obtained from PBMCs. The receptors derive from a human donor in good health (CMV status not recorded). Some clones in this sample may be carry-over from other donors' samples. The conserved cysteine and the conserved F or W are not part of the CDR3 here. Fields, in order: CDR3 protein, V gene.

CDR3aa: ASSFGVNEQF
v_gene: TRBV12-3/TRBV12-4

CDR3aa: ASSLGAGAEAF
v_gene: TRBV7-3

CDR3aa: SARSRDHYNEQF
v_gene: TRBV20-1

CDR3aa: ASTHREDLTDTQY
v_gene: TRBV28

CDR3aa: ASSFVPGTVDQPQH
v_gene: TRBV5-6

CDR3aa: AISESIGGSYEQY
v_gene: TRBV10-3

CDR3aa: ASSYRDTDTQY
v_gene: TRBV27

CDR3aa: ASSFLAQYQETQY
v_gene: TRBV12-3/TRBV12-4

CDR3aa: ASSLKTAGNTIY
v_gene: TRBV11-2

CDR3aa: ASSLRFGGRTYNEQF
v_gene: TRBV7-9

CDR3aa: ASSSDRGRAETQY
v_gene: TRBV7-2

CDR3aa: ASSSRTGIGGYT
v_gene: TRBV7-2

CDR3aa: ASSPDRVGETQY
v_gene: TRBV7-2

CDR3aa: ASSLYSNTGELF
v_gene: TRBV11-1

CDR3aa: ASSSPPPYRGVYEQY
v_gene: TRBV11-3

CDR3aa: ASSAGTSGRTQY
v_gene: TRBV9

CDR3aa: AISTPLGYEQY
v_gene: TRBV10-3

CDR3aa: SAVRLGDEAF
v_gene: TRBV20-1

CDR3aa: ASSSIGLQPQH
v_gene: TRBV7-2

CDR3aa: ASSLQQGGYEQY
v_gene: TRBV12-3/TRBV12-4

CDR3aa: SAAPGDRGLTQY
v_gene: TRBV20-1

CDR3aa: ASSFPIGGEQF
v_gene: TRBV5-1

CDR3aa: ASRRQAGAIFNEQF
v_gene: TRBV12-3/TRBV12-4

CDR3aa: ASNLGYQPQH
v_gene: TRBV28

CDR3aa: ASSSSNEETQY
v_gene: TRBV12-3/TRBV12-4

CDR3aa: ASRRVQLNTEAF
v_gene: TRBV2

CDR3aa: ASRAGTVNYGYT
v_gene: TRBV7-2

CDR3aa: ASSQTSGRTNEQF
v_gene: TRBV7-2

CDR3aa: ASSPHRGLAGGRSHNEQF
v_gene: TRBV7-1

CDR3aa: ASAFESGNQPQH
v_gene: TRBV19

CDR3aa: ASSRSGQGGTQPQH
v_gene: TRBV7-8

CDR3aa: ASSSLQGSGGYEQY
v_gene: TRBV7-8

CDR3aa: AWNGGNHSYEQY
v_gene: TRBV30

CDR3aa: ASSPGAFNTGELF
v_gene: TRBV7-2

CDR3aa: ASSQGLAGAYEQY
v_gene: TRBV4-1

CDR3aa: ASSLSSGQPSSYEQY
v_gene: TRBV7-6

CDR3aa: ASSLLRVLGAPQH
v_gene: TRBV28

CDR3aa: ASSLVGGTSEAF
v_gene: TRBV7-2

CDR3aa: ASSYRNQPQH
v_gene: TRBV28

CDR3aa: ASSLTSGNNNEQF
v_gene: TRBV7-3

CDR3aa: ASWGETQY
v_gene: TRBV7-8

CDR3aa: ASSRHRTRGITDTQY
v_gene: TRBV7-2

CDR3aa: ASRDSVNEAF
v_gene: TRBV6-1

CDR3aa: ASSPRRKDWYEQY
v_gene: TRBV12-3/TRBV12-4

CDR3aa: SASRASEQF
v_gene: TRBV20-1

CDR3aa: ATSRSGQETQY
v_gene: TRBV15

CDR3aa: ASSRDRGSYNEQF
v_gene: TRBV7-3

CDR3aa: ASSTQQGKNIQY
v_gene: TRBV28

CDR3aa: ASLQDRGTQY
v_gene: TRBV12-5

CDR3aa: ASSFTGITTGTEAF
v_gene: TRBV5-3